This record looks at one TCR beta chain sequence and its context. TCRdb's copy holds only in-frame clones and misses some; the assay was immunoSEQ multiplex PCR. This table has under 200,000 clones, about 88% appearing once. This record belongs to a study of blood T cell repertoires in COVID-19. The CDR3 spans 16 residues. The chain couples TRBV21-1 to TRBJ2-4; the table's D gene call, TRBD1, was not cross checked with the DNA. TRBV21-1 is termed a pseudogene. The sequence was collected from a woman aged 60 to 75 with COVID-19, enrolled during active disease. Sequenced sample: peripheral blood. The CDR3 bases are TGTGCCAGCAGCAAAAGGGAGGGGACAGGGCCTCACATTCAGTACTTC. As protein: CASSKREGTGPHIQYF.